This T cell receptor (beta chain) was identified in a study of TIL therapy for anti-PD-1-resistant metastatic lung cancer. Findings of the study overall: After infusion, TIL clonotypes partly replaced peripheral T cells and declined over months.

V was trimmed by 4 bases and J by 2 bases, leaving 12 bases between them. CDR3 length equals 15 residues. CDR1 and CDR2 from the germline V gene are LNHDA and SQIVND (reference sequence). As for time point: pre-treatment sample, taken before nivolumab and TIL therapy. Remarks on this clone: Its antigen is as yet unknown.

This was the immunoSEQ v3 assay. Using immunoSEQ multiplex PCR, the repertoire was profiled, and TCRdb retains in-frame clones only, with some absent. The repertoire holds approximately 47,000 clones, with around 86% as singletons. The rearrangement links TRBV19 to TRBJ2-1; TRBD2 is a possible D gene (5 bases). The sequenced sample was blood, obtained at baseline. The sequence was collected from a person between 30 and 80 years old with non-small cell lung cancer. The DNA of the CDR3 is TGTGCCAGTAGTACCCAGCTAGCCACCTACAATGAGCAGTTCTTC. Translating it yields CASSTQLATYNEQFF. The full variable domain, completed using reference TRBV19 and TRBJ2-1, is DGGITQSPKYLFRKEGQNVTLSCEQNLNHDAMYWYRQDPGQGLRLIYYSQIVNDFQKGDIAEGYSVSREKKESFPLTVTSAQKNPTAFYLCASSTQLATYNEQFFGPGTRLTVL.